The source of this T cell receptor beta chain is a study of T cell repertoires in cytomegalovirus infection. Study in general: CMV infection and matching HLA type were both indicated by public TCR beta signatures.

Broader study findings: HLA-C-restricted CMV clonotypes gave the most frequent clonotype in two of eight donors. Cumulative public TCR beta family frequency identified carriers of CMV plus the relevant HLA.

There are many counts of this clonotype. Its target is not known. TCRdb called the reads again in MiXCR, with one record for every CDR3 protein. The table includes more than 150,000 distinct CDR3 sequences, roughly a fifth detected once. This TCR was sampled from a human donor in good health (CMV status not recorded). Some clones in this sample may be carry-over from other donors' samples. Sequencing input: PBMCs.

This chain's CDR3 is CASSLARLEQFF. The CDR3 nucleotides read TGTGCCAGCAGCTTAGCGCGTCTTGAGCAGTTCTTC. This chain joins TRBV7-2 and TRBJ2-1; D ambiguous. This CDR3 is built from 12 residues. The germline CDR1 and CDR2 sequences are SGHTA and FQGNSA. V was clipped by 0 bases and J by 9 bases, with 6 bases between them.